This T cell receptor beta chain emerged from a study of T cell clonotyping in hematopoietic cell transplantation. In the study overall: Pretransplant recipient samples were taken after cytoreduction. Study findings and constraints: Graft donor and pretransplant recipient Inverse Simpson Index values predicted broader posttransplant TCR diversity. CD4 and CD8 repertoire contributions could not be separated without sorting. Recipient TCR diversity dropped after transplant; expanded clonotypes rose from day 30 to 180.

Worth noting for this clone: The target antigen is unknown.

Noted time point: recipient sample about 28 days before transplant, after cytoreduction. The CDR3 spans 14 residues. The germline V and J ends were trimmed by 3 bases and 2 bases, with 9 bases remaining between them. CDR1 is SGHTA, CDR2 FQGNSA, per germline. Some clones are missing from TCRdb's copy, which holds only in-frame ones; the method was immunoSEQ multiplex PCR. The profile shows around 16,000 clones, 93% of them singletons. The source is a man between 18 and 29 years old with biphenotypic leukemia. Some clones in this sample may be carry-over from other donors' samples. The input for sequencing was peripheral blood mononuclear cells, taken before stem cell transplant. The V gene is TRBV7-2, the J gene TRBJ2-3; D is unresolved. CDR3 in amino acids: CASSLDRTTDTQYF. CDR3 nucleotides: TGTGCCAGCAGCTTGGACCGGACCACAGATACGCAGTATTTT.